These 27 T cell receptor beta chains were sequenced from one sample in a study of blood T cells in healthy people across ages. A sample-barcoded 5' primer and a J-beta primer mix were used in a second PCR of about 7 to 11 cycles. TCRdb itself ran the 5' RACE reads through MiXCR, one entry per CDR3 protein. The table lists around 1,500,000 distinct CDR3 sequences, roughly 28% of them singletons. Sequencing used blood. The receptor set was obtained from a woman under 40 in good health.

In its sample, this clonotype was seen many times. The CDR3 reads CASRRQGDGETQYF. The CDR3, as DNA: TGTGCCAGCAGGCGACAGGGGGATGGGGAGACCCAGTACTTC. The rearrangement joins TRBV28 to TRBJ2-5; TRBD1 agrees at 9 bases. This CDR3 is built from 14 residues. Germline-derived CDR1 and CDR2 are MDHEN and SYDVKM. V gave up 6 bases and J gave up 5 bases; unmatched junction bases: 7.

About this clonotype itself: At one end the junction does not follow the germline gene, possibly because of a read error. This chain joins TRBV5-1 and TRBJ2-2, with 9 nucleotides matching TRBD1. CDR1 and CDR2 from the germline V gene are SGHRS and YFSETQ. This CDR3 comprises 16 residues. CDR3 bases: TGCGCCAACAGCGCGGGACAGGGCTTGAACACCGGGGAGCTGTTTTTT. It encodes CANSAGQGLNTGELFF.

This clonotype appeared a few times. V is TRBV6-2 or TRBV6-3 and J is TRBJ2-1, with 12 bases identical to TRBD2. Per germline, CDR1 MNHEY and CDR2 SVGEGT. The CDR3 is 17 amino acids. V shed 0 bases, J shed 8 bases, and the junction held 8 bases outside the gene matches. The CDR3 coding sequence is TGTGCCAGCAGTTACTCCCCACTAGCGGGAGGAGGAGATGAGCAGTTCTTC. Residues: CASSYSPLAGGGDEQFF.

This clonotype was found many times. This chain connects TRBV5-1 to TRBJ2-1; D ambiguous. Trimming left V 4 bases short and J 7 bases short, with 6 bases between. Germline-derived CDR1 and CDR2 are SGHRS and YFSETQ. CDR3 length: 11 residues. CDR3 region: CASSAQNEQFF. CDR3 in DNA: TGCGCCAGCAGCGCTCAGAATGAGCAGTTCTTC.

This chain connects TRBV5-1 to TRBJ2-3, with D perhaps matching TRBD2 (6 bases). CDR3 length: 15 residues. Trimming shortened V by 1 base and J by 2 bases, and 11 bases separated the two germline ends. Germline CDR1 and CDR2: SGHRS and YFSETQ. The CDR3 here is CASSLWGEDTDTQYF. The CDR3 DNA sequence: TGCGCCAGCAGCTTGTGGGGGGAGGACACAGATACGCAGTATTTT.

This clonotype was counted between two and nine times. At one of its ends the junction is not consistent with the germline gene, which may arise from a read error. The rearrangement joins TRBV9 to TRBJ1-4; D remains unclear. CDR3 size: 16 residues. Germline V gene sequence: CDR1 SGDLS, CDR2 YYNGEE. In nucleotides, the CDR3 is TGTGCCAGCAACGTAGCGGCAATTACAACTAATGAAAAACTGTTTTTT. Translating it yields CASNVAAITTNEKLFF.

The CDR3 loop reads CASGGGGIHEQYF. The CDR3 DNA reads as TGTGCCAGCGGGGGGGGAGGGATCCACGAGCAGTACTTC. The V gene is TRBV5-4, the J gene TRBJ2-7, with 7 bases aligning to TRBD2. Germline CDR1 SGHNT, CDR2 YYREEE (reference sequence). This CDR3 has 13 residues. The V and J ends lost 7 bases and 5 bases, in that order; junction bases with no gene match: 9.

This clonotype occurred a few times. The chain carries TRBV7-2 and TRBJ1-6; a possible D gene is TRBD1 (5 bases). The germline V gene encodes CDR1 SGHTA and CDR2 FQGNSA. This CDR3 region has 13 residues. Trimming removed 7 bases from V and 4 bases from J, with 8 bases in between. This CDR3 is CASTRQYNSPLHF. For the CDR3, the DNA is TGTGCCAGCACCCGACAGTATAATTCACCCCTCCACTTT. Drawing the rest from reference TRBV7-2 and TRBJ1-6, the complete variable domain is GAGVSQSPSNKVTEKGKDVELRCDPISGHTALYWYRQSLGQGLEFLIYFQGNSAPDKSGLPSDRFSAERTGGSVSTLTIQRTQQEDSAVYLCASTRQYNSPLHFGNGTRLTVT.

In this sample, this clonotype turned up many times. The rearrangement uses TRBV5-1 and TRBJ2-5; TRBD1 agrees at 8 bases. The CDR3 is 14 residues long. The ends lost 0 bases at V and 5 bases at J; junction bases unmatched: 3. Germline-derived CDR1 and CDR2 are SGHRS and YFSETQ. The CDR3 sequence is CASSLGTGTETQYF. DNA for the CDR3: TGCGCCAGCAGCTTGGGGACAGGGACCGAGACCCAGTACTTC.

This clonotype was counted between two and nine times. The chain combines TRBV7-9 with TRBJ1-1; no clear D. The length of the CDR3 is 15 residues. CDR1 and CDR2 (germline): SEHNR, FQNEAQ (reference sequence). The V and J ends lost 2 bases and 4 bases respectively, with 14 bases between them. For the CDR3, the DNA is TGTGCCAGCAGCTTACTCAACACCGTGGGCACTGAAGCTTTCTTT. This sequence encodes CASSLLNTVGTEAFF.

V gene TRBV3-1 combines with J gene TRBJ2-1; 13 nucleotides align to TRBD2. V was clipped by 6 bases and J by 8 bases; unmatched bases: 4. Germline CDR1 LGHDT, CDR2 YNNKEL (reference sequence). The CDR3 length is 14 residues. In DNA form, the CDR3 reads TGTGCCAGCAGGGGGACTAGCGGGATGGATGAGCAGTTCTTC. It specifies CASRGTSGMDEQFF.

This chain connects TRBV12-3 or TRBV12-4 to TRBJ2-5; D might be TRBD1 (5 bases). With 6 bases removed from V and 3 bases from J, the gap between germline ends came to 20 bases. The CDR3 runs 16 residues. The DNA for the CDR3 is TGTGCCAGCAGCTTCACAGGCGATTCAAGGGAAGAGACCCAGTACTTC. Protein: CASSFTGDSREETQYF.

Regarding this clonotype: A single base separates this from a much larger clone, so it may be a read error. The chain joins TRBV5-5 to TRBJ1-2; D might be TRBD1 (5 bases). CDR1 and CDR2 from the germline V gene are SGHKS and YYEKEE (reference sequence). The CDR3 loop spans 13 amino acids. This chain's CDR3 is CTSSLFRGNGYTF. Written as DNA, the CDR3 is TGTACCAGCAGCTTGTTCCGGGGGAATGGCTACACCTTC. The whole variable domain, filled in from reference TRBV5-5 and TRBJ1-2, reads DAGVTQSPTHLIKTRGQQVTLRCSPISGHKSVSWYQQVLGQGPQFIFQYYEKEERGRGNFPDRFSARQFPNYSSELNVNALLLGDSALYLCTSSLFRGNGYTFGSGTRLTVV.

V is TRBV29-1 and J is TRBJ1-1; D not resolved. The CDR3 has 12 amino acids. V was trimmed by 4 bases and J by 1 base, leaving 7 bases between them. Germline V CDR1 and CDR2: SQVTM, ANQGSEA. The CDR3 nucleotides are TGCAGCGTTGTTGTTGGGAACACTGAAGCTTTCTTT. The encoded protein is CSVVVGNTEAFF.

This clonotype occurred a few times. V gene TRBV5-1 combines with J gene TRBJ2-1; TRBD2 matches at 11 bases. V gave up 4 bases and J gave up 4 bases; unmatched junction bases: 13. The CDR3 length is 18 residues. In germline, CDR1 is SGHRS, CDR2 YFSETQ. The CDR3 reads CASSSATFSGRGYNEQFF. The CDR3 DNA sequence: TGCGCCAGCAGCAGTGCAACTTTTAGCGGGAGGGGGTACAATGAGCAGTTCTTC.

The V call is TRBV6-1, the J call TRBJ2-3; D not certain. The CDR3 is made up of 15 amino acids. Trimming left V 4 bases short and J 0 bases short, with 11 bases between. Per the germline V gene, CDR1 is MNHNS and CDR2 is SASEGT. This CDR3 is CASSGDPTSTDTQYF. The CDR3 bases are TGTGCCAGCAGTGGCGATCCAACTAGCACAGATACGCAGTATTTT.

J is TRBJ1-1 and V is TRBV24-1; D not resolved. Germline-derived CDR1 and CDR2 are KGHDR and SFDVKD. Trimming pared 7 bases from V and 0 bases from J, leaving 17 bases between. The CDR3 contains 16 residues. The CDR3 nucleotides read TGTGCCACCAGCGAAGGAAGAAGAGGCCTGAACACTGAAGCTTTCTTT. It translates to CATSEGRRGLNTEAFF.

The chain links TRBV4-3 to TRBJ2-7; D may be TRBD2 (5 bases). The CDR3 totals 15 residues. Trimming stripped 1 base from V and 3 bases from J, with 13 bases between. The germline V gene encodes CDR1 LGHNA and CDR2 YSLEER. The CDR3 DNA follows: TGCGCCAGCAGCCAAGTTTTGGGGAGTGGCTACGAGCAGTACTTC. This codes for CASSQVLGSGYEQYF.

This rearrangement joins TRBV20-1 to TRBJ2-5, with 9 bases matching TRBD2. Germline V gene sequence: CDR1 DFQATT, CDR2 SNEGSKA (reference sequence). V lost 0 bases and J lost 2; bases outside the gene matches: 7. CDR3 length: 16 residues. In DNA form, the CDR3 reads TGCAGTGCTAGAGATTCCAGCGGGAGGTTACAAGAGACCCAGTACTTC. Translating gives CSARDSSGRLQETQYF.

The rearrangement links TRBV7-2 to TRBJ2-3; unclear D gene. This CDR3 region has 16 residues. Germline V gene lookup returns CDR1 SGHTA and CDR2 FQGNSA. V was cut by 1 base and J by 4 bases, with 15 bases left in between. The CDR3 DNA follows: TGTGCCAGCAGCTTAGTTTCCCGGGTCGTACCAGATACGCAGTATTTT. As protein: CASSLVSRVVPDTQYF.

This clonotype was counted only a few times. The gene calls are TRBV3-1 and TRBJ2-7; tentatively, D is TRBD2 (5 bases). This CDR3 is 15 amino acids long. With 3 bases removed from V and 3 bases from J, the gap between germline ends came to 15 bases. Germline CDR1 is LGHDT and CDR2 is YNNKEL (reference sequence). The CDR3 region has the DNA TGTGCCAGCAGCCATCTTGGCGGGCATGACTACGAGCAGTACTTC. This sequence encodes CASSHLGGHDYEQYF.

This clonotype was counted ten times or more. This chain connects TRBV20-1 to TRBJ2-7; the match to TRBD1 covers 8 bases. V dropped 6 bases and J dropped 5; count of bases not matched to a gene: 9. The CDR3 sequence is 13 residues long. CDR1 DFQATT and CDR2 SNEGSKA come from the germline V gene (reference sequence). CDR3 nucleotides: TGCAGTGCGCCTAAAGACAGGGGTCACGAGCAGTACTTC. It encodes CSAPKDRGHEQYF.

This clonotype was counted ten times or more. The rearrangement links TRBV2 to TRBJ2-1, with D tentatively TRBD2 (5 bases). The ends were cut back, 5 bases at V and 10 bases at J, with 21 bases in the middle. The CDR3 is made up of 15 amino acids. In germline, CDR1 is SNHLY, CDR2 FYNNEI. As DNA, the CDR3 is TGTGCCAGCAGTCCCGATAGCGCCACGTCGGTCGAGCAGTTCTTC. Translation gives CASSPDSATSVEQFF.

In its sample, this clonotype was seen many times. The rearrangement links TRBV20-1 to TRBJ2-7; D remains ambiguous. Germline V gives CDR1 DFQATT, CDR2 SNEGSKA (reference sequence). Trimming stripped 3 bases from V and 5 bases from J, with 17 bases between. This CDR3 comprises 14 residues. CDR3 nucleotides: TGCAGTGCTAGTGTAAGTGATTCGGACCACGAGCAGTACTTC. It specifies CSASVSDSDHEQYF.

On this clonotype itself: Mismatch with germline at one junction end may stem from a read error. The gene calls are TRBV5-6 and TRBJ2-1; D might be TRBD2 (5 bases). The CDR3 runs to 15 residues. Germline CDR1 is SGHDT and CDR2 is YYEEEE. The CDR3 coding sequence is TGTTCCAGCAGCTTGATCGGAGGATCCTACAATGAGCAGTTCTTC. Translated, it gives CSSSLIGGSYNEQFF.

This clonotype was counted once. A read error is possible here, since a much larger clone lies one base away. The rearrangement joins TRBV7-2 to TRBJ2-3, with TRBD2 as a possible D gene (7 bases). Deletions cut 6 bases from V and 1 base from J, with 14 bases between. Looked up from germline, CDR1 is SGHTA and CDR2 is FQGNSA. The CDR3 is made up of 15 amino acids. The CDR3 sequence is CASSRRGAGTDTQYF. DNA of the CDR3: TGTGCCAGCAGTCGACGGGGGGCTGGCACAGATACGCAGTATTTT.

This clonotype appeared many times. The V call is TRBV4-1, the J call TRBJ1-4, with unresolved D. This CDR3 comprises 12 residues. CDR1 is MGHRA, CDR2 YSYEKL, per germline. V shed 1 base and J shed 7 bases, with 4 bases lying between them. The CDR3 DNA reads TGCGCCAGCAGCCAAGGGCCTGAAAAACTGTTTTTT. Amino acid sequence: CASSQGPEKLFF.